The entry below describes one TCR beta chain. The sample holds a few counts of this clone. Its antigen has not been determined. Within one base of it there is no much larger clone, and no base qualities were kept. The cysteine opens and the phenylalanine closes a CDR3 of 14 amino acids. Kept here is only the CDR3 DNA, which spans 42 bases and is read in frame from base 1. The trim is 6 bases for V and 0 bases for J, with a gap of 10 bases between the germline ends. The germline V gene sets CDR1 to MRHNA and CDR2 to SNTAGT. The data are from a study of tumour-infiltrating T cells in Burkitt lymphoma (dated by TCRdb to the early 2020s). Regarding the complete study: TCR repertoire data were compared against clinical outcome, and productive clonality predicted overall survival and progression-free survival independently of established prognostic factors such as age at diagnosis.

The library was made by the immunoSEQ multiplex PCR assay. Sourced from immuneACCESS, this table was stored by TCRdb with only in-frame sequences that have V and J called. A share of the clones is absent; for the studies checked, an unresolved V gene accounts for under half, and the remainder has no known explanation. For this sample there are about 7,600 clones; about a sixth appear just once. The ten most abundant clones make up around 2.9% of the sample. Sequencing input: tumor tissue. This clonotype was obtained from a human donor with diffuse large B-cell lymphoma. The sequence joins TRBV6-4 to TRBJ2-3, with the D gene not clear enough to name. The CDR3 amino acid sequence is: CASSNTASTDTQYF. The DNA reads as follows: TGTGCCAGCAGCAACACCGCTAGCACAGATACGCAGTATTTT.